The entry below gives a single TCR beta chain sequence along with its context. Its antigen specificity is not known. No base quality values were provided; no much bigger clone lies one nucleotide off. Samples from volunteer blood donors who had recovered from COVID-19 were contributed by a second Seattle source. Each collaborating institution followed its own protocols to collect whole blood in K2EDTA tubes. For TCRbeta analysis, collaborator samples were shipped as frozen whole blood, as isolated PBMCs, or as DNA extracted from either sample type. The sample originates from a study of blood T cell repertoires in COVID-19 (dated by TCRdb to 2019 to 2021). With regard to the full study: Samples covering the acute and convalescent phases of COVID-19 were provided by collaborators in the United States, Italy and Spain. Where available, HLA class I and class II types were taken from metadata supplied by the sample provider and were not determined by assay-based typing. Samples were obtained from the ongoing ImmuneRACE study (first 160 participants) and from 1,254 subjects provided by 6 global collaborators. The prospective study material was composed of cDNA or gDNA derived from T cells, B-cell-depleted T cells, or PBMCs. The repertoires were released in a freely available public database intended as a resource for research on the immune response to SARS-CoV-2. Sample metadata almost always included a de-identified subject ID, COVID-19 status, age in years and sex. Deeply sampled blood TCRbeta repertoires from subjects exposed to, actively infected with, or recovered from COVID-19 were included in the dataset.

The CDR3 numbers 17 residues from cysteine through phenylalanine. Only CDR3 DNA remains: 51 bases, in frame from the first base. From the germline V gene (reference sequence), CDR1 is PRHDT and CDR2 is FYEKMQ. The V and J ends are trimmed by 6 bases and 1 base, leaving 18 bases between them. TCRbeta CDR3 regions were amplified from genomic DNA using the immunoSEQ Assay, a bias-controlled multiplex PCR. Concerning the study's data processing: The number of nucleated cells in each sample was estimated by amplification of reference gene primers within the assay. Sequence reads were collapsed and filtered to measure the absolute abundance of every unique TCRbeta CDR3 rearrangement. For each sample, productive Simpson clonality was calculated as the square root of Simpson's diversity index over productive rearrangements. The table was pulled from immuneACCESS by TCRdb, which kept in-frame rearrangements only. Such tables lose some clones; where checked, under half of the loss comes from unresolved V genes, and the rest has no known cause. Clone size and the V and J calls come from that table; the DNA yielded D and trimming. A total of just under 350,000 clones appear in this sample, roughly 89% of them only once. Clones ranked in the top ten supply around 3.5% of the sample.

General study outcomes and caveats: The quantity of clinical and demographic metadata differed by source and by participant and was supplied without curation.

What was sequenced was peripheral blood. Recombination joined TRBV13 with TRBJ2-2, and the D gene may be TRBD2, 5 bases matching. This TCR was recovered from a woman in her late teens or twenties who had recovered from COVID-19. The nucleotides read TGTGCCAGCAGAGCAATGTCGCGGGTAAAGAACACCGGGGAGCTGTTTTTT. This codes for CASRAMSRVKNTGELFF.